This T cell receptor beta chain was identified in a study of OX40 agonist ivuxolimab in advanced cancers. Study information: Ivuxolimab was administered intravenously to patients at 0.01 to 10 mg/kg every 2 weeks. Partial responses were observed in three patients, of whom one had hepatocellular carcinoma and two had cutaneous melanoma.

This clone has more than one count but fewer than ten. Its antigen is unidentified. Study-level points and caveats: At 0.1 to 3.0 mg/kg, CD4+ and CD8+ blood T cells expanded clonally by week 6. Expanded clones were, on average, more numerous in CD8+ T cells than in CD4+.

Assay used: immunoSEQ multiplex PCR; TCRdb lists only in-frame clones, some missing. The data show 12,000 or so clones, 70% to 80% seen once. The origin of this receptor is an adult with an advanced solid tumor such as melanoma, head and neck, liver or kidney cancer. Sample: CD4+ or CD8+ T cells sorted from blood, taken in a trial of the OX40 agonist ivuxolimab.

CDR3 nucleotides: TGTGCCAGCTCCCCAACGGAGGAGACCCAGTACTTC. Its translation: CASSPTEETQYF. This chain connects TRBV18 to TRBJ2-5; D unclear. CDR3 length: 12 residues. Germline CDR1 is KGHSH and CDR2 is LQKENI. Trimming took 6 bases from V and 5 from J, leaving 10 bases between them.